The clone carrying this TCR beta chain has a handful of counts. Antigen specificity is unknown. All donors were healthy HIV-negative adults lacking recent acute infections or vaccinations. Genomic DNA, for the unsorted samples, came from tens of millions of PBMCs. The data belong to a study of shared clonotypes between healthy human individuals. Whole-study results and caveats: A limitation of the genetic and exposure-history diversity represented arose from few donors.

For each subset, genomic DNA was distributed in equal portions over several immunoSEQ plates. Some clones are missing from TCRdb's copy, which holds only in-frame ones; the method was immunoSEQ multiplex PCR. The profile shows hundreds of thousands of clones, over 60% of them singletons. This CDR3 contains 13 residues. The ends were cut back, 0 bases at V and 3 bases at J, with 7 bases in the middle. CDR1 is SGHNT and CDR2 is YYREEE in the germline V gene (reference sequence). Material for sequencing was PBMCs. This TCR came from a woman in her forties in good health. Some clones in this sample may be carry-over from other donors' samples. The chain is built from TRBV5-4 and TRBJ2-7; D is uncertain. The CDR3 loop is CASSLGRFYEQYF. The CDR3 DNA sequence: TGTGCCAGCAGCTTGGGGCGGTTCTACGAGCAGTACTTC.